Listed here are 30 T cell receptor beta chains from one sample, sequenced in a study of a mutant IDH1 vaccine in newly diagnosed glioma (dated by TCRdb to the early 2020s). Taken with the paper, the label for time point translates to: week 23, last vaccination. Every vaccine dose consisted of 300 ug of a 20-mer mutant IDH1 peptide in Montanide, administered subcutaneously together with topical imiquimod. For these TCRs, the target antigens are not known. The method behind the library was the immunoSEQ multiplex PCR assay. TCRdb's version of the immuneACCESS table is confined to in-frame rearrangements and falls short of the full clone set. An unresolved V gene accounts for under half of the shortfall where checked; the remainder is of unknown origin. The sample includes 50,000 to 70,000 clones, with about 81% observed a single time. Of the sample, approximately 8% falls within the top ten clones.

This specimen consisted of PBMCs, obtained from a glioma patient whose treatment included an IDH1 peptide vaccine. All receptors come from a woman aged 40 to 55 with glioma. Some clones in this sample may be carry-over from other donors' samples.

This chain connects TRBV5-6 to TRBJ2-3, with D perhaps TRBD2 (6 bases). CDR3 length: 14 amino acids. V gave up 3 bases and J gave up 1 base, with 9 bases separating them. Germline CDR1 and CDR2: SGHDT and YYEEEE. The CDR3, as DNA: TGTGCCAGCAGCTGGGACTCGGGCACAGATACGCAGTATTTT. Its translation: CASSWDSGTDTQYF.

This chain connects TRBV25-1 to TRBJ1-1; D is perhaps TRBD1 (5 bases). The CDR3 runs to 14 residues. In germline, CDR1 is MGHDK, CDR2 SYGVNS. V was shortened by 3 bases and J by 6 bases, with 14 bases between the two germline ends. This chain's CDR3 is CASSDSGTIAEAFF. CDR3 in DNA: TGTGCCAGCAGTGACTCCGGGACCATAGCTGAAGCTTTCTTT.

The rearrangement joins TRBV6-6 to TRBJ1-6; the D gene is possibly TRBD1 (5 bases). The length of the CDR3 is 12 residues. Trimming took off 8 bases at V and 10 bases at J, with 12 bases between the two ends. The germline CDR1 and CDR2 sequences are MNHNY and SVGAGI (reference sequence). The CDR3 region is CASRLGESPLHF. The DNA for the CDR3 is TGTGCCAGCCGTTTGGGGGAATCACCCCTCCACTTT.

The chain combines TRBV9 with TRBJ1-3; D not resolved. Deletions cut 1 base from V and 1 base from J, with 3 bases between. The CDR3 extends over 13 amino acids. From germline, CDR1 is SGDLS and CDR2 YYNGEE. The CDR3 DNA sequence: TGTGCCAGCAGCGTACTGTCTGGAAACACCATATATTTT. Translating it yields CASSVLSGNTIYF. Together with reference TRBV9 and TRBJ1-3, the CDR3 gives the full variable domain: DSGVTQTPKHLITATGQRVTLRCSPRSGDLSVYWYQQSLDQGLQFLIQYYNGEERAKGNILERFSAQQFPDLHSELNLSSLELGDSALYFCASSVLSGNTIYFGEGSWLTVV.

The genes are TRBV6-5 and TRBJ1-3; 7 bases are shared with TRBD1. The CDR3 totals 16 residues. Trimming removed 2 bases from V and 3 bases from J; junction bases left unmatched: 7. From germline, CDR1 is MNHEY and CDR2 SVGAGI. CDR3 sequence (DNA): TGTGCCAGCAGTTACAAGCCCGGGGACAGTGGAAACACCATATATTTT. Translated: CASSYKPGDSGNTIYF.

The rearrangement uses TRBV27 and TRBJ2-7, with D perhaps assigned TRBD1 or TRBD2 (6 bases each). The CDR3 is 15 residues long. V was shortened by 2 bases and J by 5 bases, with 16 bases between the two germline ends. Germline V gene lookup returns CDR1 MNHEY and CDR2 SMNVEV (reference sequence). The CDR3 bases are TGTGCCAGCAGTTTACGGGGGCATTTGGGTCACGAGCAGTACTTC. Translation: CASSLRGHLGHEQYF.

The V gene is TRBV30, the J gene TRBJ2-3; D might be TRBD2 (6 bases). Trimming took off 6 bases at V and 4 bases at J, with 11 bases between the two ends. The CDR3 runs to 12 residues. Germline CDR1 and CDR2: GTSNPN and SVGIG (reference sequence). The DNA of the CDR3 is TGTGCCTGCACGTCGGGGGCAGATACGCAGTATTTT. This gives the protein CACTSGADTQYF.

This clone occurred a few times. This rearrangement joins TRBV9 to TRBJ1-6; D unclear. The germline CDR1 and CDR2 sequences are SGDLS and YYNGEE. The CDR3 covers 16 residues. V was trimmed by 0 bases and J by 1 base, leaving 8 bases between them. CDR3 region: CASSVGAGSYNSPLHF. CDR3 DNA sequence: TGTGCCAGCAGCGTAGGAGCCGGTTCCTATAATTCACCCCTCCACTTT.

The chain couples TRBV15 to TRBJ1-2, with no clear D. CDR3 size: 12 residues. Germline CDR1 LNHNV, CDR2 YYDKDF (reference sequence). The V end lost 5 bases, the J end lost 7 bases, and 11 bases lay between the germline ends. The CDR3 region is CATSAQLGGYTF. In DNA, the CDR3 is TGTGCCACCAGCGCCCAGCTCGGTGGCTACACCTTC.

The chain employs TRBV25-1 and TRBJ1-1; D gene unclear. The CDR3 length is 12 residues. CDR1 and CDR2 (germline): MGHDK, SYGVNS. V lost 9 bases and J 2 bases, leaving 10 bases between the germline ends. The CDR3 region is CASRKINTEAFF. The CDR3, as DNA: TGTGCCAGTAGAAAGATAAACACTGAAGCTTTCTTT.

The chain couples TRBV7-2 to TRBJ1-1; D call uncertain. V lost 0 bases to trimming and J lost 5 bases, with 4 bases between them. This CDR3 contains 12 residues. Germline V lookup: CDR1 SGHTA, CDR2 FQGNSA. The CDR3: CASSLAATEAFF. In nucleotides, the CDR3 is TGTGCCAGCAGCTTAGCGGCAACTGAAGCTTTCTTT.

A single count supports this clone. V usage is TRBV6-1 and J usage is TRBJ2-2, with D possibly TRBD1 on 5 matching bases. V gave up 1 base and J gave up 0 bases, with 6 bases separating them. Germline V lookup: CDR1 MNHNS, CDR2 SASEGT. CDR3 size: 15 residues. The CDR3, as DNA: TGTGCCAGCAGTGAAGGGACACCGAACACCGGGGAGCTGTTTTTT. Its protein is CASSEGTPNTGELFF.

The chain links TRBV5-4 to TRBJ2-3; D may be TRBD1 or TRBD2 (7 bases each). Germline lookup yields CDR1 SGHNT and CDR2 YYREEE (reference sequence). The length of the CDR3 is 15 residues. The V and J ends lost 1 base and 6 bases respectively, with 15 bases between them. The CDR3 nucleotides are TGTGCCAGCAGCTTGCAGGGGGGGCCATATGATACGCAGTATTTT. Its translation is CASSLQGGPYDTQYF.

The chain carries TRBV7-9 and TRBJ2-3, with a weak D call TRBD1 (6 bases). V dropped 6 bases and J dropped 1 base, with 14 bases sitting between them. Looked up from germline, CDR1 is SEHNR and CDR2 is FQNEAQ (reference sequence). The CDR3 is 15 amino acids. The CDR3 protein is CASSKSWTGTDTQYF. In DNA form, the CDR3 reads TGTGCCAGCAGTAAAAGCTGGACAGGCACAGATACGCAGTATTTT.

The chain employs TRBV7-6 and TRBJ2-7; tentatively, D is TRBD2 (6 bases). CDR1 and CDR2 from the germline V gene are SGHVS and FNYEAQ. Between the trimmed V and J ends, which lost 0 bases and 0 bases, there was a span of 9 bases. The CDR3 runs to 15 residues. CDR3 sequence reads: CASSLAGTPSYEQYF. The CDR3 nucleotides read TGTGCCAGCAGCTTAGCCGGGACTCCCTCCTACGAGCAGTACTTC.

The chain uses TRBV4-3 and TRBJ2-1; D is unclear. The CDR3 is 14 amino acids. Trimming left V 3 bases short and J 6 bases short, with 12 bases between. The germline CDR1 and CDR2 sequences are LGHNA and YSLEER. The CDR3 sequence is CASSQQPGGNEQFF. In DNA form, the CDR3 reads TGCGCCAGCAGCCAGCAACCGGGTGGCAATGAGCAGTTCTTC.

CDR3 in amino acids: CASSNRGTLSPLHF. The CDR3 DNA reads as TGTGCCAGCAGCAACCGGGGGACTCTGTCGCCCCTCCACTTT. V usage is TRBV5-4 and J usage is TRBJ1-6, with D possibly being TRBD1 (5 bases). Germline lookup yields CDR1 SGHNT and CDR2 YYREEE (reference sequence). The CDR3 is made up of 14 amino acids. With 4 bases removed from V and 13 bases from J, the gap between germline ends came to 18 bases.

The CDR3 is CASSQSRTGYTF. CDR3 bases: TGTGCCAGCAGCCAATCAAGGACTGGCTACACCTTC. The V and J genes are TRBV16 and TRBJ1-2; D gene uncertain. This CDR3 spans 12 amino acids. Germline CDR1 reads KGHSY; CDR2 reads FQNENV. Trimming pared 0 bases from V and 7 bases from J, leaving 6 bases between.

V is TRBV14 and J is TRBJ2-3; D may be TRBD1 or TRBD2 (6 bases each). V was clipped by 0 bases and J by 2 bases, with 12 bases between them. This CDR3 region has 16 residues. Germline CDR1 SGHDN, CDR2 FVKESK. CDR3 nucleotides: TGTGCCAGCAGCCAAGAACGGGGGCTCCACACAGATACGCAGTATTTT. It encodes CASSQERGLHTDTQYF.

The chain couples TRBV7-9 to TRBJ1-4; D is unclear. There are 17 residues in the CDR3. V was pared by 3 bases and J by 0 bases, with 14 bases between. The germline CDR1 and CDR2 sequences are SEHNR and FQNEAQ (reference sequence). The CDR3 protein is CASSFPEGTATNEKLFF. The CDR3 nucleotides are TGTGCCAGCAGCTTCCCCGAAGGCACAGCAACTAATGAAAAACTGTTTTTT.

This chain links TRBV10-2 with TRBJ1-1; no firm D call. V lost 6 bases and J 6 bases, leaving 11 bases between the germline ends. The CDR3 is 12 amino acids. The germline V gene encodes CDR1 WSHSY and CDR2 SAAADI. CDR3 coding DNA: TGCGCCAGCAGGGACCTGTCGGCTGAAGCTTTCTTT. Translation: CASRDLSAEAFF.

The gene calls are TRBV6-5 and TRBJ1-2, with D possibly matching TRBD1 (6 bases). CDR3 size: 12 residues. The V gene's germline CDR1 is MNHEY and CDR2 SVGAGI. The ends were cut back, 7 bases at V and 4 bases at J, with 10 bases in the middle. The CDR3 DNA reads TGTGCCAGCACCAAACAGGGCTATGGCTACACCTTC. Translated: CASTKQGYGYTF.

The V and J genes are TRBV2 and TRBJ2-5; 10 nucleotides agree with TRBD1. Germline V gives CDR1 SNHLY, CDR2 FYNNEI. V dropped 8 bases and J dropped 4; count of bases not matched to a gene: 10. CDR3 length: 15 amino acids. In DNA, the CDR3 is TGTGCCAGCGGGACAGGGGTTAGTGGGGTAGAGACCCAGTACTTC. Amino acid sequence: CASGTGVSGVETQYF.

The rearrangement links TRBV4-1 to TRBJ1-1; maybe TRBD1 (6 bases). Trimming left V 2 bases short and J 3 bases short, with 10 bases between. This CDR3 comprises 14 residues. Germline V CDR1 and CDR2: MGHRA, YSYEKL. CDR3 amino acids: CASSQRSGDTEAFF. CDR3 bases: TGCGCCAGCAGCCAACGGTCAGGGGACACTGAAGCTTTCTTT.

The rearrangement joins TRBV5-1 to TRBJ2-7; 9 nucleotides align to TRBD1. The V segment lost 1 base and the J segment 3 bases; nucleotides outside the gene matches: 8. The length of the CDR3 is 16 residues. The germline V gene has CDR1 SGHRS and CDR2 YFSETQ. The DNA of the CDR3 is TGCGCCAGCAGCTTGCTTCCGGGACAGGGTTACTACGAGCAGTACTTC. It codes for CASSLLPGQGYYEQYF. The full variable domain, rest sourced from reference TRBV5-1 and TRBJ2-7, is KAGVTQTPRYLIKTRGQQVTLSCSPISGHRSVSWYQQTPGQGLQFLFEYFSETQRNKGNFPGRFSGRQFSNSRSEMNVSTLELGDSALYLCASSLLPGQGYYEQYFGPGTRLTVT.

This chain links TRBV5-1 with TRBJ1-1; possible D gene TRBD1, 6 bases. The ends were cut back, 2 bases at V and 0 bases at J, with 11 bases in the middle. Per the germline V gene, CDR1 is SGHRS and CDR2 is YFSETQ. The CDR3 length is 15 residues. The CDR3 protein is CASSFLGDMNTEAFF. The CDR3 nucleotides are TGCGCCAGCAGCTTTCTGGGGGACATGAACACTGAAGCTTTCTTT.

The chain is built from TRBV6-5 and TRBJ2-1; 8 bases are shared with TRBD2. The trim removed 2 bases at V and 5 bases at J, leaving 5 bases unmatched. The germline V gene encodes CDR1 MNHEY and CDR2 SVGAGI. The length of the CDR3 is 15 residues. CDR3 region: CASSYPSGGHNEQFF. In DNA form, the CDR3 reads TGTGCCAGCAGTTACCCAAGCGGGGGACACAATGAGCAGTTCTTC.

CDR3 sequence (DNA): TGTGCCAGCAGGAGGTCGGGGGAGCTGTTTTTT. It specifies CASRRSGELFF. The chain links TRBV7-9 to TRBJ2-2; the D is unclear. The germline V gene encodes CDR1 SEHNR and CDR2 FQNEAQ (reference sequence). V was pared by 6 bases and J by 8 bases, with 7 bases between. CDR3 length equals 11 residues.

The chain couples TRBV5-1 to TRBJ2-7, with no clear D. The V and J ends lost 0 bases and 1 base respectively, with 8 bases between them. This CDR3 comprises 14 residues. Germline V gives CDR1 SGHRS, CDR2 YFSETQ. DNA of the CDR3: TGCGCCAGCAGCTTGGTCAGCCCTTCCTACGAGCAGTACTTC. The encoded protein is CASSLVSPSYEQYF.

The chain has TRBV30 and TRBJ1-1; D might be TRBD1 (5 bases). This CDR3 comprises 13 residues. With 7 bases removed from V and 6 bases from J, the gap between germline ends came to 18 bases. Germline CDR1 reads GTSNPN; CDR2 reads SVGIG (reference sequence). CDR3 residues: CAFRQNRQSEAFF. The CDR3 DNA is TGTGCCTTTCGGCAAAACAGACAGTCTGAAGCTTTCTTT.